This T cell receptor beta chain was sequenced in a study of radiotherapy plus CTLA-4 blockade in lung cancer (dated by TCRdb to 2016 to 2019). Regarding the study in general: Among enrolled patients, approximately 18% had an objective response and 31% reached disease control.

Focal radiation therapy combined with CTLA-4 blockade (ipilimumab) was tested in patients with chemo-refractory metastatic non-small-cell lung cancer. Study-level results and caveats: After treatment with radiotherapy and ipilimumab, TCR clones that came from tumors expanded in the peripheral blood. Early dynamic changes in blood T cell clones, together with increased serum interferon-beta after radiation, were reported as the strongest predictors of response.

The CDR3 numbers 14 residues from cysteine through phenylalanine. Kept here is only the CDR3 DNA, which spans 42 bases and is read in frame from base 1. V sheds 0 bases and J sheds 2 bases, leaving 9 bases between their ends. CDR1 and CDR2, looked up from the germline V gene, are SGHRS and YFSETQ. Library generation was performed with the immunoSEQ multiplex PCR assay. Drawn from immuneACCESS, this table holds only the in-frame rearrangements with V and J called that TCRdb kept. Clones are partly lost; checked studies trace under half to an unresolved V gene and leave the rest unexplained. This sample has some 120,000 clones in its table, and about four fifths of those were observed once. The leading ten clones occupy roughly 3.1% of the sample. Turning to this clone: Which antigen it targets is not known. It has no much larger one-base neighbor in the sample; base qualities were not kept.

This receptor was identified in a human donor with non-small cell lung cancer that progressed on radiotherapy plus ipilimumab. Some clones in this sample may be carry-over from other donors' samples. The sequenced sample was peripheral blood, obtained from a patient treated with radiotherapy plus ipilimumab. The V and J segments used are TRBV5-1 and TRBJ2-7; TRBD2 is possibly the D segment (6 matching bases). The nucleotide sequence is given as TGCGCCAGCAGCTTGGAGCGGGCCGCCTACGAGCAGTACTTC. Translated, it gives CASSLERAAYEQYF.